Listed here are 4 T cell receptor beta chains from one sample, sequenced in a study of Ad26.COV2.S vaccination and SARS-CoV-2 variants. The treatment: some 20 received Ad26.COV2.S at low or high dose, single or two shots; roughly 5 received placebo; per-sample allocation not given. Day 63 after the first injection of vaccine or placebo was the sampling time. Clones were read by immunoSEQ multiplex PCR, and TCRdb kept only the in-frame ones, dropping some. Altogether 350,000 to 550,000 clones are present, about 91% being singletons, with the ten largest covering about 2.5%. Sequences were derived from peripheral blood, sampled in a trial of Ad26.COV2.S vaccine versus placebo. The receptors were gathered from a person aged 18 to 65 who received the Ad26.COV2.S COVID-19 vaccine or a placebo.

This chain connects TRBV6-2 or TRBV6-3 to TRBJ2-2; no reliable D call. Trimming pared 6 bases from V and 6 bases from J, leaving 11 bases between. CDR3 length equals 13 residues. Germline V gives CDR1 MNHEY, CDR2 SVGEGT. CDR3 DNA: TGTGCCAGCAGCAGATTAAATCCCGGGGAGCTGTTTTTT. The encoded protein is CASSRLNPGELFF.

The chain links TRBV7-2 to TRBJ2-7, with D uncertain. V lost 2 bases, J lost 2 bases, and 25 bases lay in between. The CDR3 consists of 19 residues. CDR1 is SGHTA, CDR2 FQGNSA, per germline. CDR3 DNA: TGTGCCAGCAGCTTAATCGCAGACCTACCATCATTTTCAACCTACGAGCAGTACTTC. Translation: CASSLIADLPSFSTYEQYF.

This chain connects TRBV11-2 to TRBJ2-7; D is perhaps TRBD1 (6 bases). The germline V gene encodes CDR1 SGHAT and CDR2 FQNNGV. The CDR3 is 16 amino acids. V dropped 0 bases and J dropped 2 bases, with 14 bases sitting between them. CDR3 loop: CASSLDGAGTTYEQYF. The DNA of the CDR3 is TGTGCCAGCAGCTTAGATGGGGCAGGGACAACCTACGAGCAGTACTTC.

The CDR3 sequence is CASRHQLLGRVNTEAFF. In DNA form, the CDR3 reads TGTGCCAGTAGGCATCAGCTGCTTGGCAGGGTGAACACTGAAGCTTTCTTT. The chain combines TRBV19 with TRBJ1-1; D is perhaps TRBD1 (5 bases). The CDR3 has 17 amino acids. Trimming shortened V by 6 bases and J by 0 bases, and 20 bases separated the two germline ends. Germline lookup yields CDR1 LNHDA and CDR2 SQIVND (reference sequence). Combining the CDR3 with reference TRBV19 and TRBJ1-1 gives the whole variable domain DGGITQSPKYLFRKEGQNVTLSCEQNLNHDAMYWYRQDPGQGLRLIYYSQIVNDFQKGDIAEGYSVSREKKESFPLTVTSAQKNPTAFYLCASRHQLLGRVNTEAFFGQGTRLTVV.